The clone carrying this T cell receptor beta chain was detected only once. Its antigen is unknown. Germline V gene lookup returns CDR1 MNHEY and CDR2 SMNVEV (reference sequence). The V gene lost 8 bases and the J gene lost 4 bases, with 21 bases spanning the gap. The CDR3 sequence is 16 residues long. One entry per CDR3 protein results from TCRdb running MiXCR on the reads. This table has 750,000 to 950,000 distinct CDR3 sequences, 29% appearing once. The data were taken from a study of T cell repertoires in cytomegalovirus infection. Across the whole study: CMV epitopes used comprised recently identified HLA-C-restricted ones and well-studied HLA-B-restricted ones. Matching HLA type and CMV infection were both indicated by public TCR beta signatures.

The study's findings and limits: Cumulative public TCR beta family frequency identified carriers of CMV plus the relevant HLA. CMV-specific TCR beta clonotypes restricted by HLA-C dominated the ex vivo response.

This chain connects TRBV27 to TRBJ2-1; the D gene is possibly TRBD1 (5 bases). Sample: cultured CD8+ T cells from PBMCs, taken from culture after CMV antigen stimulation. The source is a human donor in good health (CMV status not recorded). Some clones in this sample may be carry-over from other donors' samples. CDR3: CASPLRRTHRYNEQFF. The CDR3, as DNA: TGTGCCAGCCCTCTACGACGGACACACCGGTACAATGAGCAGTTCTTC.